This T cell receptor beta chain was captured by sequencing in a study of T cell responses to AZD1222 COVID-19 vaccine (dated by TCRdb to the early 2020s). For context, the study as a whole: AZD1222 recipients with second doses at about 4 weeks or about 12 weeks were pooled, because spike-specific TCR depth and breadth did not differ between schedules. Trial participants were enrolled by age into 18-55, 56-69 and 70-plus year subgroups, with 148, 28 and 57 TCR-sequenced participants respectively. A total of over 230 trial participants underwent TCR sequencing, of whom 200 to 220 received two doses of AZD1222 and about 25 received two doses of the MenACWY control vaccine.

This clone was counted a few times. Its recognized antigen is unknown. No base-level quality is on record; no much larger clone is a single base apart. V was cut back by 0 bases and J by 2 bases, leaving a gap of 13 bases between them. CDR1 MNHEY and CDR2 SVGAGI were looked up in the germline V gene. From cysteine to phenylalanine, the CDR3 is 16 amino acids long. Just the 48-base CDR3 DNA is kept, in frame starting at base 1. Interpreted using the paper, the time point label stands for: baseline before first vaccination. The vaccinee samples were drawn from two UK trials, COV001 and COV002, one of which was a single-blind randomized controlled phase 2/3 trial testing AZD1222 (ChAdOx1 nCoV-19) in healthy adults. For TCRbeta chain sequencing, PBMC samples were collected from trial participants at day 0 and at day 28 after the second dose. The paper as a whole reports these results and caveats: Conclusions about previously exposed vaccinees are limited because only five to seven AZD1222 recipients were SARS-CoV-2 seropositive at baseline. After two AZD1222 doses, spike-specific TCR breadth and depth were significantly higher than at day 0 and than in MenACWY recipients. Reportedly, almost half of the unique spike-specific TCRs recognized epitopes lying outside the regions that are mutated in the B.1.351 and B.1.1.7 variants. Participants were mostly white British and included more females than males, and it was suggested by the authors that clonal diversity may have been underestimated. Because no day 14 peak-response samples were available, repertoires were characterized only after the peak T cell response. In the small 56-69-year group, the increase in depth fell short of significance, most likely because of low power. CD4 TCRs associated with the vaccine covered the entire spike protein, and the dominant responses were in regions 160-218 and 743-854.

The CDR3 regions of human TCRbeta chains were subjected to immunosequencing. From the authors' description of their analysis: Repertoire TCRs were checked for matches against a reference library of SARS-CoV-2-specific TCRs that had been generated using the MIRA antigen-specificity platform. Breadth was defined as the fraction of unique TCRs that were SARS-CoV-2-associated, and depth was defined as the fraction of total T cells that were SARS-CoV-2-associated. Using the MIRA data, each spike-specific TCR was assigned both to the spike region to which the TCR was reactive and to a CD4 or CD8 class. Log10-transformed breadth and depth values were compared by one-way ANOVA with Sidak's multiple comparisons tests. In its TCRdb copy, this immuneACCESS table keeps in-frame sequences only and misses some clones. Where compared with another copy, unresolved V genes explain less than half of these, and the others have no known cause. The V and J calls and the clone size are those of that table, but D and trimming were determined from the DNA. The sample table holds some 49,000 clones, of which about 74% were seen once. 6% to 7% of the sample comes from the top ten.

The receptor comes from an adult in good health. Sequenced here: peripheral blood, sampled on day 0 of AZD1222 vaccination. The receptor chain draws on TRBV6-5 and TRBJ2-5, with the D segment identity uncertain. The CDR3 has the sequence CASSYSFTALQETQYF. The bases are TGTGCCAGCAGTTACTCGTTCACAGCCCTTCAAGAGACCCAGTACTTC.